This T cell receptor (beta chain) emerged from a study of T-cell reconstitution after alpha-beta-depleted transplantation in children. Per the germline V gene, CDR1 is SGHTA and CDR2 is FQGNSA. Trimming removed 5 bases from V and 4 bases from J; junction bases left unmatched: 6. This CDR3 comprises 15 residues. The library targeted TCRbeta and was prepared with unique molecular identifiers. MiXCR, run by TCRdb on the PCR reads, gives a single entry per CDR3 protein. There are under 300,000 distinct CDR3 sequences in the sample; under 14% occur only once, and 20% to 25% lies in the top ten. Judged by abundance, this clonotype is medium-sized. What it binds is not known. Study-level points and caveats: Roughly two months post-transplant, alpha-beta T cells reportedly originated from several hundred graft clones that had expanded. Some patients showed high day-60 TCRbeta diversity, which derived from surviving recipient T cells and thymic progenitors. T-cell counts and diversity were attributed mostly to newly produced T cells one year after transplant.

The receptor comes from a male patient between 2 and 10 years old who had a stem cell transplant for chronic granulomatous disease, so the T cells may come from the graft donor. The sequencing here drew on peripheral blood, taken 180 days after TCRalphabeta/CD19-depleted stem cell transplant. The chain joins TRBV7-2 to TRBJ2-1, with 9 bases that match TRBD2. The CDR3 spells CASSPAAGGYNEQFF. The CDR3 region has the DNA TGTGCCAGCAGCCCAGCTGCGGGAGGGTACAATGAGCAGTTCTTC.